This T cell receptor (beta chain) was retrieved from a study of post-analysis software for immune sequencing data. Study-wide results and limits: Included in a set of roughly five TRBV segments more frequent in patients than controls were TRBV5-6, TRBV5-1 and TRBV20-1.

The CDR3 loop spans 12 amino acids. Trimming removed 5 bases from V and 5 bases from J, with 9 bases in between. This clonotype turned up a few times. The target antigen is unknown. The library was made from cDNA and included unique molecular identifiers. Via MiXCR, TCRdb re-called the PCR reads, giving one row per CDR3 protein. The sample yields roughly 800,000 distinct CDR3 sequences, 35% to 55% seen once. V is TRBV12-3 or TRBV12-4 and J is TRBJ2-5; no definite D call. The source material was blood. The sequence derives from a girl aged 10 to 17 with multiple sclerosis. The CDR3 DNA is TGTGCCAGCAGTGCCGGTGGGGAGACCCAGTACTTC. Residues: CASSAGGETQYF.